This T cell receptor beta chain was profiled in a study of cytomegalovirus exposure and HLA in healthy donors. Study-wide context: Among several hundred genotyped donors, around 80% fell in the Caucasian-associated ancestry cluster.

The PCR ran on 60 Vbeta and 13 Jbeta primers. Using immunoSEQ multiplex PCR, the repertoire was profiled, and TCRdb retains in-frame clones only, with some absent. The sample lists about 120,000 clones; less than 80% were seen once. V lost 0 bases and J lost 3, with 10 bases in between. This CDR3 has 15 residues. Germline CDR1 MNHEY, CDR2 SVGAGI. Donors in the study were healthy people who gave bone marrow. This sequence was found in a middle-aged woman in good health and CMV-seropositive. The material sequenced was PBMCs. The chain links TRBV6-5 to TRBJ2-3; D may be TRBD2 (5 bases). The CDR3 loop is CASSYSGIWTDTQYF. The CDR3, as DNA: TGTGCCAGCAGTTACTCCGGGATCTGGACAGATACGCAGTATTTT.